The 16 T cell receptor beta chains listed next were all sequenced from one sample in a study of blood T cell repertoires in COVID-19. Using immunoSEQ multiplex PCR, the repertoire was profiled, and TCRdb retains in-frame clones only, with some absent. Altogether roughly 290,000 clones are present, over 75% being singletons, with the ten largest covering roughly 7.3%. The sample consisted of peripheral blood. The receptors originated from a young woman with COVID-19, enrolled during active disease.

The chain links TRBV6-4 to TRBJ1-6, with D maybe TRBD1 (6 bases). V lost 3 bases, J lost 9 bases, and 9 bases lay in between. CDR3 length: 13 amino acids. CDR1 and CDR2 from the germline V gene are MRHNA and SNTAGT. The CDR3 loop reads CASSEEGGSPLHF. CDR3 coding DNA: TGTGCCAGCAGTGAGGAAGGGGGTTCACCCCTCCACTTT.

This clone was detected only once. The chain couples TRBV19 to TRBJ2-2; 10 nucleotides agree with TRBD1. Germline V gives CDR1 LNHDA, CDR2 SQIVND (reference sequence). Trimming took 5 bases from V and 9 from J; bases not matched to a gene: 6. This CDR3 region has 14 residues. In DNA, the CDR3 is TGTGCCAGTAGTCCCGGGACAGGGGACCGGGAGCTGTTTTTT. It codes for CASSPGTGDRELFF.

As for this clone: Other DNA sequences in the same sample also yield this CDR3. The chain is built from TRBV7-2 and TRBJ2-7; 8 nucleotides agree with TRBD1. There are 13 residues in the CDR3. Germline V gives CDR1 SGHTA, CDR2 FQGNSA. Trimming took 5 bases from V and 3 from J; bases not matched to a gene: 3. CDR3 protein: CASSPGQGYEQYF. CDR3 in DNA: TGTGCCAGCAGCCCTGGACAGGGCTACGAGCAGTACTTC.

The chain carries TRBV7-9 and TRBJ2-3; possibly TRBD1 for D (6 bases). CDR1 and CDR2 from the germline V gene are SEHNR and FQNEAQ (reference sequence). This CDR3 has 15 residues. Between the trimmed V and J ends, which lost 6 bases and 3 bases, there was a span of 16 bases. The DNA of the CDR3 is TGTGCCAGCAGTTTAAGACCAGGGGAAACAGATACGCAGTATTTT. Its translation: CASSLRPGETDTQYF.

The chain uses TRBV27 and TRBJ2-7; 7 bases are a match to TRBD2. The germline V gene encodes CDR1 MNHEY and CDR2 SMNVEV (reference sequence). The CDR3 covers 15 residues. Unmatched junction bases numbered 4, after V lost 2 bases and J lost 0 bases. CDR3 amino acids: CASSLRGSGSYEQYF. The CDR3 DNA follows: TGTGCCAGCAGTTTACGCGGGAGTGGCTCCTACGAGCAGTACTTC.

The CDR3 is CASSRTPGTIVNYGYTF. CDR3 sequence (DNA): TGTGCCAGTAGTAGAACCCCCGGGACAATAGTCAACTATGGCTACACCTTC. The chain carries TRBV19 and TRBJ1-2; the D gene is possibly TRBD1 (6 bases). The CDR3 has 17 residues. Germline V gives CDR1 LNHDA, CDR2 SQIVND (reference sequence). V was shortened by 4 bases and J by 2 bases, with 20 bases between the two germline ends.

The V gene is TRBV15, the J gene TRBJ2-7; the D is unclear. The CDR3 extends over 15 amino acids. The germline CDR1 and CDR2 sequences are LNHNV and YYDKDF (reference sequence). V was cut by 3 bases and J by 1 base, with 13 bases left in between. The chain's CDR3 is CATSSSDTPSYEQYF. The DNA of the CDR3 is TGTGCCACCAGCAGTTCCGACACTCCGTCCTACGAGCAGTACTTC.

This sequence joins TRBV5-8 and TRBJ2-3, with a tentative D call TRBD1 (6 bases). CDR1 SGHTS and CDR2 YDEGEE come from the germline V gene. CDR3 length equals 13 residues. Trimming took 0 bases from V and 6 from J, leaving 8 bases between them. CDR3 amino acids: CASSLVGADTQYF. CDR3 nucleotides: TGTGCCAGCAGCTTGGTGGGGGCGGATACGCAGTATTTT.

This clone was observed once. The chain carries TRBV27 and TRBJ2-7, with unresolved D. This CDR3 contains 14 residues. Germline V lookup: CDR1 MNHEY, CDR2 SMNVEV (reference sequence). Trimming cost V 0 bases and J 2 bases, with 8 bases left between them. CDR3 loop: CASSLSYSPYEQYF. CDR3 in DNA: TGTGCCAGCAGTTTATCCTACTCCCCCTACGAGCAGTACTTC.

This chain connects TRBV27 to TRBJ2-2, with 9 bases lining up with TRBD1. This CDR3 is 16 amino acids long. Germline V CDR1 and CDR2: MNHEY, SMNVEV (reference sequence). V trimming: 5 bases; J trimming: 4 bases; junction bases outside the gene matches: 8. This chain's CDR3 is CASSITGGHSTGELFF. CDR3 nucleotides: TGTGCCAGCAGTATAACAGGGGGCCATAGCACCGGGGAGCTGTTTTTT.

The V gene is TRBV3-1 (or the pseudogene TRBV3-2), the J gene TRBJ2-3; D ambiguous. This CDR3 is built from 18 residues. CDR1 is LGHDT, CDR2 YNNKEL, per germline (reference sequence). Between the trimmed V and J ends, which lost 0 bases and 2 bases, there was a span of 18 bases. The CDR3, as DNA: TGTGCCAGCAGCCAAGAAAGTCTAGGCGTTTTCAACACAGATACGCAGTATTTT. This translates into CASSQESLGVFNTDTQYF.

The J gene is TRBJ2-7, the V gene TRBV4-1, with a weak D call TRBD1 (5 bases). From germline, CDR1 is MGHRA and CDR2 YSYEKL. V was cut by 0 bases and J by 3 bases, with 12 bases left in between. The CDR3 covers 15 residues. The CDR3 sequence is CASSQDGQGVYEQYF. The CDR3 DNA is TGCGCCAGCAGCCAAGACGGACAAGGGGTCTACGAGCAGTACTTC.

The chain employs TRBV10-3 and TRBJ1-5; D remains ambiguous. The CDR3 has 14 amino acids. The V end lost 2 bases, the J end lost 5 bases, and 10 bases lay between the germline ends. CDR1 is ENHRY and CDR2 is SYGVKD in the germline V gene. The CDR3, as DNA: TGTGCCATCAGTGAGGAGGCGGGAGATCAGCCCCAGCATTTT. Its translation is CAISEEAGDQPQHF.

The count of this clone is one. The V and J genes are TRBV6-1 and TRBJ1-5; no clear D gene. This CDR3 spans 14 amino acids. Trimming took off 2 bases at V and 0 bases at J, with 5 bases between the two ends. Germline V gene lookup returns CDR1 MNHNS and CDR2 SASEGT. For the CDR3, the DNA is TGTGCCAGCAGTGAAAACGGTAGCAATCAGCCCCAGCATTTT. Residues: CASSENGSNQPQHF.

This clone has just one count. As DNA, the CDR3 is TGCAGCGTTGGGTCAGGGGGCAGGCAAGAGACCCAGTACTTC. Translating it yields CSVGSGGRQETQYF. The rearrangement links TRBV29-1 to TRBJ2-5; 8 nucleotides line up with TRBD1. The germline CDR1 and CDR2 sequences are SQVTM and ANQGSEA. The V and J ends lost 4 bases and 2 bases, in that order; junction bases with no gene match: 6. CDR3 length equals 14 residues.

Here the CDR3 DNA reads TGTGCCATCAGTGTCGGCGGTACAGATACGCAGTATTTT. Its protein product is CAISVGGTDTQYF. The chain links TRBV10-3 to TRBJ2-3; D gene unclear. CDR1 and CDR2 (germline): ENHRY, SYGVKD. V lost 4 bases and J lost 3, with 8 bases in between. This CDR3 contains 13 residues.